The sample holds many counts of the clone carrying this T cell receptor beta chain. This entry is derived from a study of human T cells and chemical hapten exposure. Documented time point: patch test 1, 2 weeks after DPC sensitization. Treatment indicated: therapeutic diphenylcyclopropenone sensitization with weekly scalp DPC. TCRdb used MiXCR to reprocess the RACE reads, holding one entry per CDR3 protein. The sample carries about 340,000 distinct CDR3 sequences, roughly 6.9% recorded once. The specimen was whole blood, collected in connection with sensitization to the hapten diphenylcyclopropenone (DPC). The clonotype originates from a woman aged 18-29 years with alopecia areata. Some clones in this sample may be carry-over from other donors' samples.

The CDR3 sequence is CASTQIQGNTGELFF. As DNA, the CDR3 is TGCGCCAGCACCCAAATACAGGGTAACACCGGGGAGCTGTTTTTT. The chain uses TRBV5-1 and TRBJ2-2; D is perhaps TRBD1 (6 bases). The V end was cut by 6 bases, the J end by 2 bases, with 14 bases between. The germline V gene has CDR1 SGHRS and CDR2 YFSETQ. The CDR3 is made up of 15 amino acids.